The clone carrying this TCR beta chain occurred many times. Antigen: not known. CDR1 is SGHTA, CDR2 FQGTGA, per germline. V lost 2 bases and J 0 bases, leaving 11 bases between the germline ends. The CDR3 sequence is 15 residues long. The data are from a study of T-cell memory formation after mild COVID-19. The wider study: Across donors, TCR clusters were largely donor specific.

TCR alpha and TCR beta cDNA libraries carrying sample barcodes and UMIs were produced by 5'RACE using constant-segment primers. TCRdb reprocessed the 5' RACE reads via MiXCR and lists one record per CDR3 protein. The sample yields 450,000 to 650,000 distinct CDR3 sequences, less than 25% seen once. Findings of the study overall: The second-wave clones peaking on day 37 were not confirmed as SARS-CoV-2-specific. Contracting CD4+ clones lay largely in CM and EM, with CD8+ ones residing in EMRA.

The clonotype was recovered from an adult woman who had mild COVID-19 (a few samples of this study predate the infection). Cell type and time point are not known. The chain has TRBV7-3 and TRBJ2-7; D possibly corresponds to TRBD2 (6 bases). The sequencing sample was made of PBMCs or a T cell subset sorted from them (not recorded which). This CDR3 is CASSLLAESSYEQYF. The CDR3 DNA is TGTGCCAGCAGCTTATTAGCGGAAAGCTCCTACGAGCAGTACTTC.